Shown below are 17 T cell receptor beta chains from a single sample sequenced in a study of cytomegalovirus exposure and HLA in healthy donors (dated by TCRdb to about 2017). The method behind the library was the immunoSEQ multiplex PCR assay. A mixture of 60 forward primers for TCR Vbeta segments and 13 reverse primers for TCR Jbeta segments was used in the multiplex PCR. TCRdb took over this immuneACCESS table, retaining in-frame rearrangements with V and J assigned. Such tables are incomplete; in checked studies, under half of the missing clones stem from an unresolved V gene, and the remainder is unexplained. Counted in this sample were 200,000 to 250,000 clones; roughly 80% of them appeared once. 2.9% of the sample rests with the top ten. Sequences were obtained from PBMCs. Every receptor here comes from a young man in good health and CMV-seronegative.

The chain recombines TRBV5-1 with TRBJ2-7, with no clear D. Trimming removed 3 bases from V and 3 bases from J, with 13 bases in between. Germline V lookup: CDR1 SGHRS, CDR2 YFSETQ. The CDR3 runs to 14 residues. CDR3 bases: TGCGCCAGCAGCTCTGAAGTGAGCCACTACGAGCAGTACTTC. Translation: CASSSEVSHYEQYF.

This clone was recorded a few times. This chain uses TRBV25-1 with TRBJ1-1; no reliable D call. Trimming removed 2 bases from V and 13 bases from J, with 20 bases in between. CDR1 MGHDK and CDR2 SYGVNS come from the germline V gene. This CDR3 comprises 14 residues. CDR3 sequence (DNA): TGTGCCAGCAGTGAAATGAGGGCCCTACCGGTGGTTTTCTTT. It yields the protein CASSEMRALPVVFF.

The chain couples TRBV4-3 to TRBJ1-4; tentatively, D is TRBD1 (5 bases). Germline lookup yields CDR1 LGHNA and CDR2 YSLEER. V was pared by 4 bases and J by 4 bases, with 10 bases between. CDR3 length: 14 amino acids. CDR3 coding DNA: TGCGCCAGCAGCCCCAGGGATCTTAATGAAAAACTGTTTTTT. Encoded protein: CASSPRDLNEKLFF.

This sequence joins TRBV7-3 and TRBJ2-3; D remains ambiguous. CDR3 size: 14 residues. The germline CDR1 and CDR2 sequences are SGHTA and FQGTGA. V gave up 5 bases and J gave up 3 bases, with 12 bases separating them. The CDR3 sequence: CASSLTPSTDTQYF. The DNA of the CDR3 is TGTGCCAGCAGCCTCACACCTAGTACAGATACGCAGTATTTT. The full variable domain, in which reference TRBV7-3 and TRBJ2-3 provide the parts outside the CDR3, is GAGVSQTPSNKVTEKGKYVELRCDPISGHTALYWYRQSLGQGPEFLIYFQGTGAADDSGLPNDRFFAVRPEGSVSTLKIQRTERGDSAVYLCASSLTPSTDTQYFGPGTRLTVL.

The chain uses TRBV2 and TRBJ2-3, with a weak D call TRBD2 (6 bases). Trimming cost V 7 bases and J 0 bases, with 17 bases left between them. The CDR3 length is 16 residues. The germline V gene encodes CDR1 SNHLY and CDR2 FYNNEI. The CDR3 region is CASKQFGGVSTDTQYF. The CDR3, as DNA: TGTGCCAGCAAACAATTTGGAGGGGTTAGCACAGATACGCAGTATTTT.

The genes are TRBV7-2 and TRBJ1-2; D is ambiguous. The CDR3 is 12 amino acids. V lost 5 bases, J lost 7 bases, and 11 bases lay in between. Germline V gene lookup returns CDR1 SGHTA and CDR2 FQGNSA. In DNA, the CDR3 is TGTGCCAGCAGCCTCGTCCCCCCTGGCTACACCTTC. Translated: CASSLVPPGYTF.

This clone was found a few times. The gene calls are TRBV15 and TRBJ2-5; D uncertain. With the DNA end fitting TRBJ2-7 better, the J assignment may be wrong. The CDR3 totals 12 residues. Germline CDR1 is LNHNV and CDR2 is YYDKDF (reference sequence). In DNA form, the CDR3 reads TGTGCCACCAGCAGAGACGGGTACGAGCAGTACTTC. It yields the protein CATSRDGYEQYF.

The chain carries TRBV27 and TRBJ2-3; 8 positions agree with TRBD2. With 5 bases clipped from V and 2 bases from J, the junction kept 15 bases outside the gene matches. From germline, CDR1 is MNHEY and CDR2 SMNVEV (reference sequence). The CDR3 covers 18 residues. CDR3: CASSGTSGDNIFTDTQYF. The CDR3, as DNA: TGTGCCAGCAGTGGAACTAGCGGTGACAACATCTTCACAGATACGCAGTATTTT.

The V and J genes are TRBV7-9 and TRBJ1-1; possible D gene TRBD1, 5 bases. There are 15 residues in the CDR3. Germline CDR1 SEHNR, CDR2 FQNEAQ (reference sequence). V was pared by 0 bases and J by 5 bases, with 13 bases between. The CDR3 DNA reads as TGTGCCAGCAGCTTAGCGCCCCAGGGAGGAACTGAAGCTTTCTTT. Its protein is CASSLAPQGGTEAFF.

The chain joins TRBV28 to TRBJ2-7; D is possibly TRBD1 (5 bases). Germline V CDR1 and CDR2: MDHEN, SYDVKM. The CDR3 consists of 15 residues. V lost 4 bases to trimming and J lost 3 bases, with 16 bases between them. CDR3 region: CASSSITGLDYEQYF. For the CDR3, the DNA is TGTGCCAGCAGTTCCATCACAGGCCTCGACTACGAGCAGTACTTC.

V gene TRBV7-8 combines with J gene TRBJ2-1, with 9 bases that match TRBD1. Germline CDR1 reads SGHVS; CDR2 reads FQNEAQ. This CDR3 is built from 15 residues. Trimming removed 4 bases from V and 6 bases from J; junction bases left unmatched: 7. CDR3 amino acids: CASSYPTGGINEQFF. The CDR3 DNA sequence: TGTGCCAGCAGCTACCCGACAGGGGGGATCAATGAGCAGTTCTTC.

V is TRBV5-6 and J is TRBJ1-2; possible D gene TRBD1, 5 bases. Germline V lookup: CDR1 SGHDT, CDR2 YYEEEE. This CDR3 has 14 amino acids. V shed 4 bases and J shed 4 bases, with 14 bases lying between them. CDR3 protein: CASSIVGGSYGYTF. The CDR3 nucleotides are TGTGCCAGCAGCATAGTGGGGGGTTCCTATGGCTACACCTTC.

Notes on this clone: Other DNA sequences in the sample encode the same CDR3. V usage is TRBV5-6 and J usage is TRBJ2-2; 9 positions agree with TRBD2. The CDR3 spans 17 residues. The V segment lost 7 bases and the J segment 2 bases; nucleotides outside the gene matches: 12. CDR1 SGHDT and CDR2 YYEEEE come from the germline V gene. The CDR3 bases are TGTGCCAGCCATGCGGGGCTAGCGGGGATTAACACCGGGGAGCTGTTTTTT. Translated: CASHAGLAGINTGELFF.

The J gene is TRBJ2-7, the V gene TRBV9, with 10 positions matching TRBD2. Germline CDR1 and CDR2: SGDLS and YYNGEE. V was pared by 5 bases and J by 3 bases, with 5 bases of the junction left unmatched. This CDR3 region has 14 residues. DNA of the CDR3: TGTGCCAGCAGTGAAGCGGGGGGGTTCTACGAGCAGTACTTC. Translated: CASSEAGGFYEQYF.

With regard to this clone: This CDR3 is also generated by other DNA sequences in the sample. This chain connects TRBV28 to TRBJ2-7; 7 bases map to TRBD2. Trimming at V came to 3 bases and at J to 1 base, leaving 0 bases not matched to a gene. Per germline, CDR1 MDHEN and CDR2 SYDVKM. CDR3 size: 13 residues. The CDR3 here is CASSLGGSYEQYF. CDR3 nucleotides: TGTGCCAGCAGTTTGGGGGGGTCCTACGAGCAGTACTTC.

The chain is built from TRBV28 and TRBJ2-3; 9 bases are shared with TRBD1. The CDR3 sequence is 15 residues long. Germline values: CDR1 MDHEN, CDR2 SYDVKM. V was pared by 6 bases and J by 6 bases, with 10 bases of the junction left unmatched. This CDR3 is CASRPQGAASDTQYF. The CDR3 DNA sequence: TGTGCCAGCAGACCACAGGGGGCTGCCTCGGATACGCAGTATTTT.

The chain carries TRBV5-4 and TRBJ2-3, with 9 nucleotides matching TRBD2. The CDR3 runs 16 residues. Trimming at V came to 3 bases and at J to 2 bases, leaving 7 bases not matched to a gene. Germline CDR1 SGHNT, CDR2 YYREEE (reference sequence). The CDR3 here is CASSYGASGVTDTQYF. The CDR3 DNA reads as TGTGCCAGCAGCTACGGGGCTAGCGGGGTCACAGATACGCAGTATTTT.